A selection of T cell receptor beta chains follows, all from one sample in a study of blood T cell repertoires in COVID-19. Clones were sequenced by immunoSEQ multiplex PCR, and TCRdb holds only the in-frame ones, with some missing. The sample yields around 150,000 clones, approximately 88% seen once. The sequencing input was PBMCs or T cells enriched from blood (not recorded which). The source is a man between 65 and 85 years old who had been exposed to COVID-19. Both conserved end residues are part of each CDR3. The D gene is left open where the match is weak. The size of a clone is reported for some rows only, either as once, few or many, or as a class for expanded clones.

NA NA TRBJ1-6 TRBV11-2 TGTGCCAGCAGCTTAGAACTCCCCGGACAGTTCTATAATTCACCCCTCCACTTT CASSLELPGQFYNSPLHF
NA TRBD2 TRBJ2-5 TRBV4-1 TGCGCCAGCAGCCCCGGGACTAGCGGGGCAGAGACCCAGTACTTC CASSPGTSGAETQYF
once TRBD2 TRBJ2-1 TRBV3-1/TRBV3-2 TGTGCCAGCACCCAACTAGCGGGAGAGATTCAGCAGTTCTTC CASTQLAGEIQQFF
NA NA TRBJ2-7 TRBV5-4 TGTGCCAGCAGCTCCAGCTACGAGCAGTACTTC CASSSSYEQYF
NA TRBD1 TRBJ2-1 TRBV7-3 TGTGCCAGCAGCCGGGACAGGAACAATGAGCAGTTCTTC CASSRDRNNEQFF
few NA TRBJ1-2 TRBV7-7 TGTGCCAGCAGCTTGGTCCCAGGGAATCATGGCTACACCTTC CASSLVPGNHGYTF
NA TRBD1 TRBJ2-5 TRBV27 TGTGCCAGCAGTGGACAGGGTTTGGAGACCCAGTACTTC CASSGQGLETQYF
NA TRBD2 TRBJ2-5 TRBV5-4 TGTGCCAGCAGCGGGCGAGCGGGAAACCAAGAGACCCAGTACTTC CASSGRAGNQETQYF
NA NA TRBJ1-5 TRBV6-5 TGTGCCAGCAGGGGCAAAAATTCAATGAATCAGCCCCAGCATTTT CASRGKNSMNQPQHF
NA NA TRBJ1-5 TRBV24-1 TGTGCCAGCCAGGGTATCGGCAATCAGCCCCAGCATTTT CASQGIGNQPQHF
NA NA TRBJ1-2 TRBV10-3 TGTGCCATCACCGAAGGGGGGGGTAACTATGGCTACACCTTC CAITEGGGNYGYTF
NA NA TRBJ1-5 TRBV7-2 TGTGCCAGCAGCCCATGGGGGCTTGGCAATCAGCCCCAGCATTTT CASSPWGLGNQPQHF
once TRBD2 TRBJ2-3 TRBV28 TGTGCCAGCAGCCCGGACAGCTTTAGCGGGAGCAGCGATACGCAGTATTTT CASSPDSFSGSSDTQYF
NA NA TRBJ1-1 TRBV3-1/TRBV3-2 TGTGCCAGCAGCCAAGATACGGGGATGGGAGCTTTCTTT CASSQDTGMGAFF
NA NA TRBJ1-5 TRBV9 TGTGCCAGCAGCGTTGACGGGAGGACAAATCAGCCCCAGCATTTT CASSVDGRTNQPQHF
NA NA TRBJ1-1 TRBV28 TGTGCCAGCAACCAACTCCTCCCGGGAAACACTGAAGCTTTCTTT CASNQLLPGNTEAFF
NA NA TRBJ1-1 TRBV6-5 TGTGCCAGCACCCTGGGTTGGGCCACTGAAGCTTTCTTT CASTLGWATEAFF
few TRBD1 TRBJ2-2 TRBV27 TGTGCCAGCAGTACAACCAATTGGGACAGGACTTCGACCGGGGAGCTGTTTTTT CASSTTNWDRTSTGELFF
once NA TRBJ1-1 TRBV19 TGTGCCAGTAGTACCCAGGGGTGGCGCACTGAAGCTTTCTTT CASSTQGWRTEAFF
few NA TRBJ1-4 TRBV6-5 TGTGCCAGCAACCGGGACAATAATGAAAAACTGTTTTTT CASNRDNNEKLFF
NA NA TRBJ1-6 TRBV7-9 TGTGCCAGCAGCCGACGGAGCGCTTCACCCCTCCACTTT CASSRRSASPLHF
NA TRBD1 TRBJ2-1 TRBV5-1 TGCGCCAGCAGCTCGGGACAGGGGTCCTACAATGAGCAGTTCTTC CASSSGQGSYNEQFF
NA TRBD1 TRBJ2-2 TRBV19 TGTGCCAGTAGTACAGGGGGCTGGAACACCGGGGAGCTGTTTTTT CASSTGGWNTGELFF
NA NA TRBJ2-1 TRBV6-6 TGTGCCAGCAGTTATCTCAATGAGCAGTTCTTC CASSYLNEQFF
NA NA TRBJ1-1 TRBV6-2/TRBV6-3 TGTGCCAGCAGCCCCCGGGGGTCCTCTATGAACACTGAAGCTTTCTTT CASSPRGSSMNTEAFF
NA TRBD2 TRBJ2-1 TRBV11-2 TGTGCCAGCAGCCTTTATCGGGGGGAAACCTACAATGAGCAGTTCTTC CASSLYRGETYNEQFF
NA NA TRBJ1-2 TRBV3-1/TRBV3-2 TGTGCCAGCAGCCAAGATGCACAGGATGGCTACACCTTC CASSQDAQDGYTF
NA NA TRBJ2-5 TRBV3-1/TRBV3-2 TGTGCCAGCAGCCCTAGGGGCGGCGGGACCCAGTACTTC CASSPRGGGTQYF
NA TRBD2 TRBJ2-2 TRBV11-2 TGTGCCAGCAGGGTTGGGACTAGCGGGAACACCGGGGAGCTGTTTTTT CASRVGTSGNTGELFF
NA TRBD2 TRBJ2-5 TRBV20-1 TGCAGTGCTAGTGGGACTAGCGGGGGGGAGACCCAGTACTTC CSASGTSGGETQYF
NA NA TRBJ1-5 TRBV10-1 TGCGCCAGCAATAAGATAATTCCACCCTATCGTCAGCCCCAGCATTTT CASNKIIPPYRQPQHF
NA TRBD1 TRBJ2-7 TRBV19 TGTGCCAGTAGTACCCCACACAGGGGAAGGGGTTACGAGCAGTACTTC CASSTPHRGRGYEQYF
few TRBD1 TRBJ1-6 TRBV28 TGTGCCAGCAGTTTACTTGGACAGGGTCATTCACCCCTCCACTTT CASSLLGQGHSPLHF
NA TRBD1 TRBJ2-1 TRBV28 TGTGCCAGCAGTCTTATGACAGGGACCTTAGGACAGTTCTTC CASSLMTGTLGQFF
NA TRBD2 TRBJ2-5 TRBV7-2 TGTGCCAGCAGCCTCGTCGGGGGGGAAGAGACCCAGTACTTC CASSLVGGEETQYF
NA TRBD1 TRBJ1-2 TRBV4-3 TGCGCCAGCAGCCAAGGAGTTGGGGACAGGGGGTATGGCTACACCTTC CASSQGVGDRGYGYTF
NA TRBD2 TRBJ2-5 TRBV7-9 TGTGCCAGCAGCTTAATGGGGCTAGCGGAGCACCAAGAGACCCAGTACTTC CASSLMGLAEHQETQYF
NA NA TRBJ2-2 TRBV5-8 TGTGCCAGCAGCTCCGGGGGGCCCCCCGGGGAGCTGTTTTTT CASSSGGPPGELFF
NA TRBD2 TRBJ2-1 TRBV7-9 TGTGCCAGCAGCTTAGGGGCCGCGGGAGGGGCAAATGAGCAGTTCTTC CASSLGAAGGANEQFF
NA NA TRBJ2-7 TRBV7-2 TGTGCCAGCAGCTTAGCAGTCACAGGGTTCTCCTACGAGCAGTACTTC CASSLAVTGFSYEQYF
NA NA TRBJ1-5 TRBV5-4 TGTGCCAGCAGCTTGCAAGGGACTAATCAGCCCCAGCATTTT CASSLQGTNQPQHF
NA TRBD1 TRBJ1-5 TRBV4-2 TGTGCCAGCAGCCAAGGGCTCCCGGGACAGCCTAGGCCCCAGCATTTT CASSQGLPGQPRPQHF
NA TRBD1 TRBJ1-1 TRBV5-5 TGTGCCAGCAGCGGGGGGACAGGGATGAACACTGAAGCTTTCTTT CASSGGTGMNTEAFF
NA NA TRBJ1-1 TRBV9 TGTGCCAGCAGCGCCGGGACAAAAAACACTGAAGCTTTCTTT CASSAGTKNTEAFF
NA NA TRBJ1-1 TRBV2 TGTGCCAGCAGTGAAATGAGGGGAGGCACTGAAGCTTTCTTT CASSEMRGGTEAFF
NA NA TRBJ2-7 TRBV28 TGTGCCAGCAGTTTATGGGGGGGGCAGTTAAGCTCCTACGAGCAGTACTTC CASSLWGGQLSSYEQYF
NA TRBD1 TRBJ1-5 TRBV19 TGTGCCACCAGAGGAGACAGGGGCAGTCAGCCCCAGCATTTT CATRGDRGSQPQHF